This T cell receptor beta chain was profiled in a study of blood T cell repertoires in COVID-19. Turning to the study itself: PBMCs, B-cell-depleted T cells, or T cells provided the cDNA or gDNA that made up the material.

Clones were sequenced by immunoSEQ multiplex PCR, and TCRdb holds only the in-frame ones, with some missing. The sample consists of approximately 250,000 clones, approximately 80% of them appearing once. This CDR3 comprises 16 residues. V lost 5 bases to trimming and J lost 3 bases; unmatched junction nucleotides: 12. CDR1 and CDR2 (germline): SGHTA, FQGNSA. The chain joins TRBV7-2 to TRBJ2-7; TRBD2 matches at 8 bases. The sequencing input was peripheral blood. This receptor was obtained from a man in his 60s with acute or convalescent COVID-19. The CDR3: CASSPSPLAGGYEQYF. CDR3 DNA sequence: TGTGCCAGCAGCCCATCACCCCTAGCGGGTGGCTACGAGCAGTACTTC.